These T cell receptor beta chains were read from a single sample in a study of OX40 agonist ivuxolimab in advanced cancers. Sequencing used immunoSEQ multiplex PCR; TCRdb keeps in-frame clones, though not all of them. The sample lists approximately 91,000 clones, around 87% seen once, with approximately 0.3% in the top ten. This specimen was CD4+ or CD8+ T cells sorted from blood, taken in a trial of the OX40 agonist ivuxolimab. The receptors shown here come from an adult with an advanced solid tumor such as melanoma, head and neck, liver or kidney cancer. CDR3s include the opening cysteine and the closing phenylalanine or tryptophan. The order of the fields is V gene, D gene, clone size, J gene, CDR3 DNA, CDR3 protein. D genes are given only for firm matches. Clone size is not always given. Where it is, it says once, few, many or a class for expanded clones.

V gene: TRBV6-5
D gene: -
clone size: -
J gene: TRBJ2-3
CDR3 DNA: TGTGCCACCGGATCAGATACGCAGTATTTT
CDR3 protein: CATGSDTQYF

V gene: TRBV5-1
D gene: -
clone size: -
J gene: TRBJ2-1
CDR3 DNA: TGCGCCAGCAGCGTGCTTGATGGGACGGTCATCAATGAGCAGTTCTTC
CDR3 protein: CASSVLDGTVINEQFF

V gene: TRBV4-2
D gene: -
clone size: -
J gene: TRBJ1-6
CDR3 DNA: TGTGCCAGCAGCCAAGATGTACAGTTATCACCCCTCCACTTT
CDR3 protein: CASSQDVQLSPLHF

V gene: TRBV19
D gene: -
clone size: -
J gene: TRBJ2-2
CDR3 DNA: TGTGCCAGTAGTATTTTGACAGACACCGGGGAGCTGTTTTTT
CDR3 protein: CASSILTDTGELFF

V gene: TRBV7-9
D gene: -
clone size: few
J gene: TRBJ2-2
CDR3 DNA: TGTGCCAGCAGCTTTAACACCGGGGAGCTGTTTTTT
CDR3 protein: CASSFNTGELFF

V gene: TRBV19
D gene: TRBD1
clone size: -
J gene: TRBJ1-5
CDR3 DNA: TGTGCCAGTAGTGTCGGGACAGGGGGTGGTCAGCCCCAGCATTTT
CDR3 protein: CASSVGTGGGQPQHF

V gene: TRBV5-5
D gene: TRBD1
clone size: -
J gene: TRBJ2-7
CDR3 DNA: TGTGCCAGCAGCACGGGACAGGGGGTATACGAGCAGTACTTC
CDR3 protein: CASSTGQGVYEQYF

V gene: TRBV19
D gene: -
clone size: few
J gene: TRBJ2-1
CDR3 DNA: TGTGCCAGTAGTACCCTTGGGGCCTCTGGGAATGAGCAGTTCTTC
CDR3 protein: CASSTLGASGNEQFF

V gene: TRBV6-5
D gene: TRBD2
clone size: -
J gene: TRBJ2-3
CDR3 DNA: TGTGCCATTTCCAGCGGGGGTCGCACAGATACGCAGTATTTT
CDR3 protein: CAISSGGRTDTQYF

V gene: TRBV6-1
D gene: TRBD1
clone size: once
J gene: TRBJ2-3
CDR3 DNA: TGTGCCAGCAGAAAAGGACAGGGTGCGGCAGATACGCAGTATTTT
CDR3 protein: CASRKGQGAADTQYF

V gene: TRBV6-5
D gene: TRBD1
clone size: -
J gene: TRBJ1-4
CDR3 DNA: TGTGCCAGCAGTTACTCGACAGGGAACGAAAAACTGTTTTTT
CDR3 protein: CASSYSTGNEKLFF

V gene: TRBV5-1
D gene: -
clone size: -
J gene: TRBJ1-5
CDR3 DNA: TGCGCCAGCAGCCGTACAGGGCCCCCTCAGCCCCAGCATTTT
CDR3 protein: CASSRTGPPQPQHF

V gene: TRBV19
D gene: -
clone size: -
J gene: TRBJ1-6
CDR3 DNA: TGTGCCAGTAGTGGGCCCCCGGGGGGGAACTCACCCCTCCACTTT
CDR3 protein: CASSGPPGGNSPLHF

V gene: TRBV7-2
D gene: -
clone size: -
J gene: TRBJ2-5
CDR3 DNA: TGTGCCAGCAGCTCCCCGAGGTGGCACGGGGAGACCCAGTACTTC
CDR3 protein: CASSSPRWHGETQYF

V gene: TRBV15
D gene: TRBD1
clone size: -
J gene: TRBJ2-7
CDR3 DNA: TGTGCCACCAGCAGTAGCAGAGGGGGCCAAAGGCACGAGCAGTACTTC
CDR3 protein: CATSSSRGGQRHEQYF

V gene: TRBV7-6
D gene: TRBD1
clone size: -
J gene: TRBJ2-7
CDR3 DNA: TGTGCCAGCAGCTTGGGGGACAGGGGAGGCTACGAGCAGTACTTC
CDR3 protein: CASSLGDRGGYEQYF

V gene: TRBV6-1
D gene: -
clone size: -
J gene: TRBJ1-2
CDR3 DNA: TGTGCCAGCAGGGCTCCCAGCGAGAACTATGGCTACACCTTC
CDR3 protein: CASRAPSENYGYTF

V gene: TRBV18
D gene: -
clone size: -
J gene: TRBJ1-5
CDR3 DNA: TGTGCCAGCTCACCAGAGGGGGGTCAGCCCCAGCATTTT
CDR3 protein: CASSPEGGQPQHF

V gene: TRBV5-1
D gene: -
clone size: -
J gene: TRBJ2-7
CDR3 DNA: TGCGCCAGCAGCCCTGGGACGGCCATAACCTACGAGCAGTACTTC
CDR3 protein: CASSPGTAITYEQYF

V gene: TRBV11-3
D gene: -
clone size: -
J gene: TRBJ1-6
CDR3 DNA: TGTGCCAGCAGCTTAGGGGCGGTGAATTCACCCCTCCACTTT
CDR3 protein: CASSLGAVNSPLHF

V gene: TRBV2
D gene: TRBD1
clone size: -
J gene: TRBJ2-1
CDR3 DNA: TGTGCCAGCAGTGGACCGGGACAGGGGGCTAATGAGCAGTTCTTC
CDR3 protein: CASSGPGQGANEQFF

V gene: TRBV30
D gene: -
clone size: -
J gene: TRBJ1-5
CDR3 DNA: TGTGCCTGGAGTGTACGCAGGGGCAATCAGCCCCAGCATTTT
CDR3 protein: CAWSVRRGNQPQHF

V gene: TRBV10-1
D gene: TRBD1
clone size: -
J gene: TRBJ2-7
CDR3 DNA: TGCGCCAGCAGTGAGGTGTGGGGACAGGGCTCCTACGAGCAGTACTTC
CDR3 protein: CASSEVWGQGSYEQYF

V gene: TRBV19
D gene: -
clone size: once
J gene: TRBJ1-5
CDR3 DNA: TGTGCCAGTAGTATAGAGCATCTCAATCAGCCCCAGCATTTT
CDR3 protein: CASSIEHLNQPQHF

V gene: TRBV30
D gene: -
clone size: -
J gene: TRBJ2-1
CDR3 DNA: TGTGCCGGTAGCTCCTACAATGAGCAGTTCTTC
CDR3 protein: CAGSSYNEQFF

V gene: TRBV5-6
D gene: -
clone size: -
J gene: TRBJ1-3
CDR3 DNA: TGTGCCAGCAGCTTGGGGGCTAGCTCTGGAAACACCATATATTTT
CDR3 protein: CASSLGASSGNTIYF

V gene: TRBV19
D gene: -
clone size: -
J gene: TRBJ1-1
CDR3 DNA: TGTGCCAGTAGTATAAGTGGGGGTGGCGCTGAAGCTTTCTTT
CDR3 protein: CASSISGGGAEAFF